The entry below gives a single T cell receptor (beta chain) sequence along with its context. No antigen is known for it. The sample holds no much larger clone one base away, and base qualities are not on file. Using the deep immunoSEQ assay, multiplex PCR amplified TCR CDR3 regions from genomic DNA. For each cell subset, the extracted genomic DNA was distributed evenly across all wells of several immunoSEQ 96-well plates, and each plate served as one replicate. For sorted subsets, each replicate PCR was loaded with about 0.2 ug genomic DNA, equivalent to 25,000 to 35,000 T cell genomes. Purified libraries were quantified with a Qubit 3.0 fluorometer, sized on a Bioanalyzer 2100, and re-quantified with the KAPA Library Quantification kit. Each immunoSEQ 96-well plate was sequenced on its own single-read 150-cycle Illumina NextSeq 550 flow cell. The paper's data handling went like this. Because only junctional sequences without quality scores were contained in the immunoSEQ output, filtering matching that applied to full-length reads could not be performed. To assign V/J genes and CDR3, sequences were annotated against IMGT germline references using PyIR, a Python wrapper for IgBLAST v1.9. Any read was removed if the V/J assignment was weak (E-value above 1e-6), the CDR3 was missing, or the read contained stop codons, out-of-frame junctions, or ambiguous translated residues. V3J clonotypes were defined as sequences sharing the same inferred V gene, J gene, and CDR3 amino acid sequence. Percentage overlap between repertoires was calculated by dividing the number of shared unique clonotypes by the size of the smaller repertoire. RTK rarefaction, the Chao1 estimator, and Recon v2.1 estimates of unobserved clonotypes were used to assess repertoire richness. OLGA was used to compute generation probabilities for all TCRbeta clonotypes that the gDNA method yielded from a few donors. TCRdb took over this immuneACCESS table, retaining in-frame rearrangements with V and J assigned. Such tables are incomplete; in checked studies, under half of the missing clones stem from an unresolved V gene, and the remainder is unexplained. D and trimming come from the DNA, and the V and J calls and clone size come from that table. The sample table shows over a million clones, and around 95% are seen once. The ten largest clones take up roughly 1.2% of the sample.

Healthy HIV-negative adults with no recently reported acute infections or vaccinations were included as donors. All donors were Caucasian adults living in Nashville, Tennessee, USA. CD4+ T cells were enriched by magnetic negative selection; naive cells were then positively selected on CD45RA, and the negative fraction formed the memory subset. After blood collection by leukapheresis, PBMCs were isolated using Ficoll-Histopaque density gradient centrifugation and then cryopreserved in the vapor phase of liquid nitrogen. Analytical flow cytometry was used to check the purity and quantity of every magnetically sorted T cell population. Genomic DNA was isolated from every sorted fraction and measured by UV absorbance on a Nanodrop 2000c. The V end loses 4 bases and the J end loses 3 bases, and a stretch of 8 bases separates them. The germline V gene encodes CDR1 SGHDT and CDR2 YYEEEE. Inclusive of the bounding cysteine and phenylalanine, the CDR3 is 12 residues long. Only the CDR3 part of the read is kept: 36 bases, read in frame from the first base.

The data stem from a study of shared clonotypes between healthy human individuals (dated by TCRdb to 2018 to 2020). About the full investigation: The cohort included a few men and a couple of women between 18 and 49 years of age. For each donor, CD4 naive and CD4 memory were each given three plates, CD8 naive was given two plates, and CD8 memory was given one plate. To estimate repertoire size and how much clonotype sharing occurs between individuals, the study deeply sequenced the blood TCR repertoires of five healthy adults. Different laboratories and diverse techniques were used to prepare libraries and sequence TCR repertoires, to increase sequencing depth and limit assay-specific biases. Per donor, leukapheresis produced somewhere between about 0.8 and 9 billion PBMCs. The investigation overall reported the following: Sharing across several donors was observed for about 5% of naive CD4, less than 4% of naive CD8, 2% to 2.5% of memory CD4, and around 0.4% of memory CD8 clonotypes. Compared with non-shared clonotypes, the clonotypes found in all four sorted-subset donors had higher generation probabilities. Pairwise subsampling indicated that sequencing depth was expected to affect the degree of clonotype sharing among donors. Sampling was restricted to blood, and TCR repertoires in tissue are likely to differ from TCR repertoires in blood. Larger estimated clonotype richness was generally found for naive subsets than for memory subsets. Even with the large sequencing depth, rarefaction of the sorted-subset datasets indicated that sequencing was incomplete. Because the study included only a small number of donors, the genetic and exposure-history diversity represented was limited.

This clonotype was obtained from a man younger than 45 in good health. The sequenced material came from naive CD4+ T cells sorted from blood. The sample's cell subset or site label, decoded: CD45RA+ positively selected. The chain is made from TRBV5-6 and TRBJ2-7; the D gene remains uncertain. The DNA is as follows: TGTGCCAGCAGCATCAACCACTACGAGCAGTACTTC. This encodes CASSINHYEQYF.